A selection of T cell receptor beta chains follows, all from one sample in a study of T cell repertoires in cytomegalovirus infection. A single record per CDR3 protein comes from TCRdb applying MiXCR to the reads. The table includes some 800,000 distinct CDR3 sequences, approximately 30% detected once. These TCRs are of unknown antigen specificity. The sequencing here drew on cultured CD8+ T cells from PBMCs, taken from culture after CMV antigen stimulation. Receptors were obtained from a human donor in good health (CMV status not recorded). Some clones in this sample may be carry-over from other donors' samples. Both conserved end residues are part of each CDR3. Each record gives: J gene, V gene, CDR3 length, CDR3 protein.

>TRBJ1-3|TRBV12-3/TRBV12-4|17
CASSSRYGGSSGNTIYF
>TRBJ2-1|TRBV7-6|15
CASSFGGDLYNEQFF
>TRBJ1-2|TRBV25-1|15
CASSEGQGKFDGYTF
>TRBJ2-6|TRBV27|15
CASSYRGRGANVLTF
>TRBJ2-1|TRBV27|13
CASSGSSGWEQFF
>TRBJ2-1|TRBV14|16
CASSQDRLAWYNEQFF
>TRBJ2-7|TRBV27|17
CASSFRFGTGYVYEQYF
>TRBJ2-1|TRBV19|18
CASSIGASGGSSYNEQFF
>TRBJ2-7|TRBV7-6|13
CASSWGQGYEQYF
>TRBJ2-5|TRBV11-2|13
CASSLQRTRTQYF
>TRBJ1-1|TRBV4-1|17
CASSQDPQGTMNTEAFF
>TRBJ2-7|TRBV27|16
CASSSIRDRGTYEQYF
>TRBJ2-5|TRBV7-2|17
CASSRALAGATQETQYF
>TRBJ1-6|TRBV7-9|16
CASSARRGRDNSPLHF
>TRBJ2-1|TRBV15|17
CATSRDPGGSSYNEQFF
>TRBJ2-3|TRBV25-1|18
CASSEWWGTSGGTDTQYF
>TRBJ1-1|TRBV7-6|15
CASSPFRQGQSEAFF
>TRBJ2-3|TRBV11-1|16
CASSSTEAGGTDTQYF
>TRBJ2-5|TRBV7-6|14
CASSPTGIQETQYF
>TRBJ2-3|TRBV11-1|15
CASSRGTSGTDTQYF
>TRBJ1-2|TRBV2|17
CASSPGPLDPANYGYTF
>TRBJ2-3|TRBV7-8|17
CASSSLEQGDAADTQYF
>TRBJ2-5|TRBV7-8|14
CASSPRVGVETQYF
>TRBJ1-5|TRBV19|14
CASSKTGYSQPQHF
>TRBJ1-2|TRBV10-3|13
CAISDGSVDGYTF
>TRBJ1-2|TRBV7-9|14
CASSSGMVGYGYTF
>TRBJ2-3|TRBV12-3/TRBV12-4|13
CASRTERTDTQYF
>TRBJ2-1|TRBV7-8|12
CASSLGPYEQFF
>TRBJ2-1|TRBV7-2|16
CASSLVLAGGYNEQFF
>TRBJ2-7|TRBV6-5|15
CASSTRDKKTYEQYF
>TRBJ2-5|TRBV7-9|14
CASSSIREQETQYF
>TRBJ2-3|TRBV19|16
CASSGRGSESTDTQYF
>TRBJ1-2|TRBV6-1|13
CASSESGVHGYTF
>TRBJ2-1|TRBV7-4|15
CASSLIAGGSLEEFF
>TRBJ1-5|TRBV12-3/TRBV12-4|16
CVSSLGPRPPNQPQHF
>TRBJ2-2|TRBV6-1|13
CASSLRRAGELFF
>TRBJ2-1|TRBV24-1|13
CATSDKGSHEQFF
>TRBJ2-5|TRBV7-2|13
CASRPDIKETQYF
>TRBJ2-1|TRBV6-5|15
CASSYGGYLLDEQFF
>TRBJ2-3|TRBV27|12
CASSPSAYTQYF
>TRBJ2-3|TRBV7-3|13
CASSSSGKDTQYF
>TRBJ1-6|TRBV4-2|18
CASSQDYTPGQGNSPLHF